This T cell receptor beta chain is from a study of CD8 T cells in ankylosing spondylitis. Molecular-barcoded quantitative 5'-RACE produced these TCR beta libraries. TCRdb reanalysed the 5' RACE reads using MiXCR and keeps one entry per CDR3 protein. The sample shows about 260,000 distinct CDR3 sequences, roughly 20% of them seen only once. Study-level points and caveats: The study looked at matched synovial fluid samples from ankylosing spondylitis patients. Disease-linked clones were reported to be significantly enriched there. Roughly eight highly homologous variants made up a TCR beta motif that seemed to typify ankylosing spondylitis blood.

CDR1 is DFQATT, CDR2 SNEGSKA, per germline (reference sequence). Germline trimming cut 3 bases from V and 6 bases from J; bases unmatched to any gene: 4. The CDR3 is made up of 14 amino acids. This clonotype has just a few counts. Antigen: not known. The sample consisted of blood, either unsorted or a sorted T cell fraction (not recorded which). The rearrangement links TRBV20-1 to TRBJ2-4, with 11 bases fitting TRBD1. The receptor was isolated from a male donor with ankylosing spondylitis or in good health (not recorded which). The CDR3: CSASSGTGGNIQYF. CDR3 in DNA: TGCAGTGCTAGTTCCGGGACAGGGGGAAACATTCAGTACTTC.